A single sample gave rise to the 30 T cell receptor beta chains below, sequenced in a study of T-cell reconstitution after alpha-beta-depleted transplantation in children (dated by TCRdb to the mid-2010s). Receptors were amplified or captured by PCR. Sequenced on an Illumina HiSeq 2500. Molecular barcoding was employed in the preparation of TCR libraries, with unique molecular identifiers being used to normalize TCRbeta repertoire quantification. TCRdb took the public reads, trimmed them with fastp at Q25, ran MiXCR for clone calling and kept in-frame beta chains. Identical CDR3 protein sequences are pooled into one entry, listed with their most common genes and DNA. The sample profile shows 250,000 to 300,000 distinct CDR3 sequences; 11% of them were found once. The top ten constitute 20% to 30% of the sample. In light of the paper, this sample's treatment or condition label describes: allogeneic hematopoietic cell transplantation with graft depleted of TCRalphabeta T cells and CD19 B cells.

Sample: peripheral blood, taken 180 days after TCRalphabeta/CD19-depleted stem cell transplant. The origin of the receptors is a male patient aged 2-15 years who had a stem cell transplant for chronic granulomatous disease, so the T cells may come from the graft donor.

This clonotype was detected many times. V usage is TRBV6-5 and J usage is TRBJ2-1; no firm D call. The CDR3 is made up of 13 amino acids. V was clipped by 0 bases and J by 7 bases, with 7 bases between them. CDR1 is MNHEY, CDR2 SVGAGI, per germline. The CDR3 sequence is CASSYSIRNEQFF. CDR3 coding DNA: TGTGCCAGCAGTTACTCGATACGGAATGAGCAGTTCTTC.

The sample holds a few counts of this clonotype. The rearrangement joins TRBV11-3 to TRBJ2-2, with 8 bases matching TRBD1. This CDR3 has 15 amino acids. Trimming removed 5 bases from V and 4 bases from J; junction bases left unmatched: 6. From germline, CDR1 is SGHNT and CDR2 YENEEA. Written as DNA, the CDR3 is TGTGCCAGCAGCCGCGGACAGGGAGGCACCGGGGAGCTGTTTTTT. Its translation: CASSRGQGGTGELFF.

This clonotype was counted ten times or more. The rearrangement joins TRBV5-1 to TRBJ2-7, with TRBD1 as a possible D gene (5 bases). There are 14 residues in the CDR3. Trimming removed 0 bases from V and 6 bases from J, with 13 bases in between. Germline values: CDR1 SGHRS, CDR2 YFSETQ. Here the CDR3 DNA reads TGCGCCAGCAGCTTGGACAGGTACCTTTCCGAGCAGTACTTC. This gives the protein CASSLDRYLSEQYF.

With regard to this clonotype: One end of the junction is discordant with germline, which a read error may explain. J is TRBJ2-1 and V is TRBV28; 12 nucleotides line up with TRBD2. The CDR3 runs to 15 residues. The V gene's germline CDR1 is MDHEN and CDR2 SYDVKM. The CDR3 loop reads CASSLMTSGGDEQFF. In nucleotides, the CDR3 is TGTGCTAGCAGTTTGATGACTAGCGGGGGTGATGAGCAGTTCTTC.

This clonotype was detected a few times. This CDR3 reads CASSPPLAEAGNEQFF. In nucleotides, the CDR3 is TGTGCCAGCAGCCCCCCCCTAGCGGAGGCAGGGAATGAGCAGTTCTTC. V usage is TRBV5-4 and J usage is TRBJ2-1; TRBD2 agrees at 7 bases. Germline CDR1 SGHNT, CDR2 YYREEE (reference sequence). V was clipped by 4 bases and J by 7 bases; unmatched bases: 14. The CDR3 length is 16 residues. Variable domain in full (rest from reference TRBV5-4 and TRBJ2-1): ETGVTQSPTHLIKTRGQQVTLRCSSQSGHNTVSWYQQALGQGPQFIFQYYREEENGRGNFPPRFSGLQFPNYSSELNVNALELDDSALYLCASSPPLAEAGNEQFFGPGTRLTVL.

At least ten counts were recorded for this clonotype. The rearrangement uses TRBV4-2 and TRBJ2-1, with 7 nucleotides matching TRBD2. V lost 1 base, J lost 1 base, and 1 base stayed unmatched. CDR1 is LGHNA, CDR2 YNFKEQ, per germline. CDR3 length: 15 residues. The CDR3 loop reads CASSQVAGSYNEQFF. The CDR3 nucleotides read TGTGCCAGCAGCCAAGTAGCGGGTTCCTACAATGAGCAGTTCTTC.

Notes on this clonotype: A much larger clone sits a single nucleotide away, making a read error possible. This chain connects TRBV29-1 to TRBJ2-1; D not resolved. Germline V gene lookup returns CDR1 SQVTM and CDR2 ANQGSEA. The V gene lost 6 bases and the J gene lost 5 bases, with 17 bases spanning the gap. CDR3 length equals 14 residues. Here the CDR3 reads CSVCRLGTDNEQFF. CDR3 nucleotide sequence: TGCAGCGTCTGCCGACTGGGCACTGACAATGAGCAGTTCTTC.

In its sample, this clonotype was seen many times. The chain joins TRBV9 to TRBJ2-5; 8 bases are a match to TRBD2. The V gene's germline CDR1 is SGDLS and CDR2 YYNGEE. This CDR3 has 15 residues. V dropped 4 bases and J dropped 6; count of bases not matched to a gene: 11. The CDR3 is CASSKLAETPQTQYF. Written as DNA, the CDR3 is TGTGCCAGCAGCAAACTAGCGGAGACCCCCCAGACCCAGTACTTC.

This clonotype was detected ten times or more. V gene TRBV5-1 combines with J gene TRBJ2-1; 10 nucleotides match TRBD2. There are 15 residues in the CDR3. Germline CDR1 is SGHRS and CDR2 is YFSETQ. J lost 10 bases, V lost 0 bases, and 7 bases had no gene match. CDR3: CASSLAAGGPGEQFF. The CDR3 nucleotides are TGCGCCAGCAGCTTGGCAGCGGGAGGGCCGGGAGAGCAGTTCTTC.

There are many counts of this clonotype. The rearrangement links TRBV19 to TRBJ2-7, with D uncertain. Germline CDR1 LNHDA, CDR2 SQIVND (reference sequence). This CDR3 region has 13 residues. Trimming took off 2 bases at V and 6 bases at J, with 11 bases between the two ends. CDR3 nucleotides: TGTGCCAGTAGTATATTCCACCAGAGCGAGCAGTACTTC. It specifies CASSIFHQSEQYF.

In regard to this clonotype: A much larger clone is a single base away; this may be a read error. V gene TRBV4-3 combines with J gene TRBJ2-2; D is unclear. The CDR3 loop spans 20 amino acids. In germline, CDR1 is LGHNA, CDR2 YSLEER. V dropped 0 bases and J dropped 1 base, with 21 bases sitting between them. CDR3 in amino acids: CASSQEKGRLAWVNTGELFF. CDR3 nucleotide sequence: TGCGCCAGCAGCCAAGAGAAAGGAAGGCTGGCGTGGGTGAACACCGGGGAGCTGTTTTTT.

This clonotype has ten or more counts. This sequence joins TRBV7-8 and TRBJ2-7, with 8 positions matching TRBD2. After removal of 1 base from V and 5 bases from J, the junction contained 7 bases not matched to a gene. In germline, CDR1 is SGHVS, CDR2 FQNEAQ. The CDR3 is made up of 15 amino acids. This CDR3 reads CASSLEASGSHEQYF. The DNA for the CDR3 is TGTGCCAGCAGCTTAGAGGCTAGCGGGTCCCACGAGCAGTACTTC.

This chain joins TRBV6-2 or TRBV6-3 and TRBJ2-7; possible D gene TRBD2, 7 bases. The V gene's germline CDR1 is MNHEY and CDR2 SVGEGT. The germline V and J ends were trimmed by 4 bases and 2 bases, with 21 bases remaining between them. CDR3 length: 17 amino acids. CDR3 residues: CASSSTYYAGAPYEQYF. For the CDR3, the DNA is TGTGCCAGCAGTTCCACGTACTACGCGGGGGCACCCTACGAGCAGTACTTC.

This clonotype has a count of ten or more. The V call is TRBV29-1, the J call TRBJ1-6, with 10 bases lining up with TRBD1. The germline gives CDR1 SQVTM, CDR2 ANQGSEA. V lost 6 bases and J lost 1; bases outside the gene matches: 3. The CDR3 length is 15 residues. The CDR3 here is CSVRTGGSYNSPLHF. The CDR3 DNA reads TGCAGCGTGCGGACAGGGGGGTCCTATAATTCACCCCTCCACTTT. The variable domain in full, with the rest retrieved from reference TRBV29-1 and TRBJ1-6, is SAVISQKPSRDICQRGTSLTIQCQVDSQVTMMFWYRQQPGQSLTLIATANQGSEATYESGFVIDKFPISRPNLTFSTLTVSNMSPEDSSIYLCSVRTGGSYNSPLHFGNGTRLTVT.

This clonotype was detected ten times or more. The chain joins TRBV20-1 to TRBJ2-2, with 9 bases fitting TRBD2. With V trimmed by 3 bases and J by 6 bases, 14 bases remained unmatched. The CDR3 length is 17 residues. Per germline, CDR1 DFQATT and CDR2 SNEGSKA (reference sequence). This chain's CDR3 is CSARGVSLAGVSGELFF. DNA for the CDR3: TGCAGTGCTAGGGGTGTATCGTTAGCGGGAGTTTCCGGGGAGCTGTTTTTT.

This clonotype occurred many times. The chain combines TRBV5-1 with TRBJ1-2, with a possible D match to TRBD1 (5 bases). Trimming left V 0 bases short and J 4 bases short, with 10 bases between. The CDR3 loop spans 14 amino acids. The germline V gene has CDR1 SGHRS and CDR2 YFSETQ. For the CDR3, the DNA is TGCGCCAGCAGCTTGGCCGGGGGTTCCTATGGCTACACCTTC. Protein product: CASSLAGGSYGYTF.

The genes are TRBV20-1 and TRBJ2-7; perhaps TRBD1 as D (6 bases). Germline CDR1 is DFQATT and CDR2 is SNEGSKA (reference sequence). V was trimmed by 6 bases and J by 3 bases, leaving 15 bases between them. CDR3 length: 13 residues. This CDR3 is CSAGRDKDYEQYF. In DNA form, the CDR3 reads TGCAGTGCAGGCCGGGACAAAGACTACGAGCAGTACTTC.

Ten or more counts support this clonotype. V gene TRBV5-1 combines with J gene TRBJ2-7; 12 bases fit TRBD2. Germline CDR1 reads SGHRS; CDR2 reads YFSETQ. The CDR3 covers 15 residues. V gave up 4 bases and J gave up 0 bases; unmatched junction bases: 2. DNA of the CDR3: TGCGCCAGCAGCCGACTAGCGGGAGTCTCCTACGAGCAGTACTTC. Protein: CASSRLAGVSYEQYF.

This clonotype was recorded many times. V is TRBV12-3 or TRBV12-4 and J is TRBJ2-5; D is ambiguous. This CDR3 has 13 amino acids. The ends were cut back, 8 bases at V and 5 bases at J, with 15 bases in the middle. The DNA of the CDR3 is TGTGCCAGCCGTCGGACCCATGGGGAGACCCAGTACTTC. This gives the protein CASRRTHGETQYF.

This clonotype was detected many times. The chain links TRBV5-1 to TRBJ1-1, with D unclear. V lost 4 bases to trimming and J lost 0 bases, with 13 bases between them. Germline V gene data show CDR1 as SGHRS and CDR2 as YFSETQ. The CDR3 has 15 residues. The CDR3 DNA is TGCGCCAGCAGCGCCTGGGTGGCGCTGAACACTGAAGCTTTCTTT. Protein sequence: CASSAWVALNTEAFF.

The table lists this clonotype with many counts. CDR3 protein: CASSLVSQNSYEQYF. DNA of the CDR3: TGCGCCAGCAGCTTGGTTTCGCAGAACTCCTACGAGCAGTACTTC. The chain carries TRBV5-1 and TRBJ2-7; D is unclear. CDR1 is SGHRS, CDR2 YFSETQ, per germline. The CDR3 has 15 residues. Trimming took off 0 bases at V and 0 bases at J, with 10 bases between the two ends. The full variable domain, completed using reference TRBV5-1 and TRBJ2-7, is KAGVTQTPRYLIKTRGQQVTLSCSPISGHRSVSWYQQTPGQGLQFLFEYFSETQRNKGNFPGRFSGRQFSNSRSEMNVSTLELGDSALYLCASSLVSQNSYEQYFGPGTRLTVT.

A remark on this clonotype: With a much larger clone just one base away, this may be a read error. V gene TRBV29-1 combines with J gene TRBJ1-1; TRBD1 matches 12 bases. This CDR3 has 15 amino acids. Germline lookup yields CDR1 SQVTM and CDR2 ANQGSEA. Written as DNA, the CDR3 is TGCAGCGCTTCCGGGACAGGGGGCGGGAACACTGAAGCTCTCTTT. As protein: CSASGTGGGNTEALF.

A word on this clonotype: This sequence may be a read error, since a much larger clone differs from it by one base. The genes are TRBV6-4 and TRBJ2-1, with 10 bases aligning to TRBD2. The length of the CDR3 is 15 residues. CDR1 is MRHNA and CDR2 is SNTAGT in the germline V gene. CDR3 protein: CANSPASGRNGEQFF. CDR3 coding DNA: TGTGCCAACAGTCCCGCTAGCGGGAGAAATGGTGAGCAGTTCTTC.

The sample holds many counts of this clonotype. The chain couples TRBV29-1 to TRBJ2-5; no definite D call. Germline values: CDR1 SQVTM, CDR2 ANQGSEA. This CDR3 is built from 12 residues. The ends were cut back, 5 bases at V and 2 bases at J, with 9 bases in the middle. In DNA form, the CDR3 reads TGCAGCGTTCGGCCAGTTCAAGAGACCCAGTACTTC. It yields the protein CSVRPVQETQYF. Drawing the rest from reference TRBV29-1 and TRBJ2-5, the complete variable domain is SAVISQKPSRDICQRGTSLTIQCQVDSQVTMMFWYRQQPGQSLTLIATANQGSEATYESGFVIDKFPISRPNLTFSTLTVSNMSPEDSSIYLCSVRPVQETQYFGPGTRLLVL.

This clonotype was detected ten times or more. The V and J genes are TRBV7-3 and TRBJ2-1, with TRBD1 matching over 7 bases. The CDR3 extends over 14 amino acids. Germline-derived CDR1 and CDR2 are SGHTA and FQGTGA. V gave up 5 bases and J gave up 4 bases; unmatched junction bases: 5. Here the CDR3 reads CASSTPGQYNEQFF. CDR3 coding DNA: TGTGCCAGCAGCACTCCGGGACAGTACAATGAGCAGTTCTTC.

This clonotype was counted many times. The chain links TRBV11-2 to TRBJ2-1; 10 nucleotides match TRBD2. The CDR3 is 16 amino acids. Germline loops: CDR1 SGHAT, CDR2 FQNNGV. J was trimmed by 5 bases and V by 3 bases; bases with no gene match: 7. As DNA, the CDR3 is TGTGCCAGCAGCTTCGGAGGACTAGCGGAAAACAATGAGCAGTTCTTC. Translated, it gives CASSFGGLAENNEQFF.

The V call is TRBV7-2, the J call TRBJ1-2, with TRBD1 identical over 8 bases. Germline CDR1 SGHTA, CDR2 FQGNSA. J lost 5 bases, V lost 4 bases, and 3 bases had no gene match. The CDR3 sequence is 13 residues long. The CDR3 DNA follows: TGTGCCAGCAGCTATCACAGGGGGTATGGCTACACCTTC. This gives the protein CASSYHRGYGYTF. Based on the CDR3 plus reference TRBV7-2 and TRBJ1-2, the full variable domain is GAGVSQSPSNKVTEKGKDVELRCDPISGHTALYWYRQSLGQGLEFLIYFQGNSAPDKSGLPSDRFSAERTGGSVSTLTIQRTQQEDSAVYLCASSYHRGYGYTFGSGTRLTVV.

As for this clonotype: A much larger clonotype is one base distant, so this may be a read error. The V call is TRBV10-2, the J call TRBJ2-7, with TRBD1 matching over 7 bases. In germline, CDR1 is WSHSY, CDR2 SAAADI. V shed 2 bases and J 5 bases; nucleotides not matched to a gene: 9. This CDR3 is 15 amino acids long. The chain's CDR3 is CASSEKPGQRHEQYF. In DNA, the CDR3 is TGCGCCAGCAGTGAGAAGCCGGGACAGAGGCACGAGCAGTACTTC.

The sample holds many counts of this clonotype. The chain recombines TRBV3-1 with TRBJ2-1; the D is unclear. This CDR3 has 16 residues. From germline, CDR1 is LGHDT and CDR2 YNNKEL (reference sequence). Trimming stripped 1 base from V and 0 bases from J, with 10 bases between. The CDR3 protein is CASSQVPSSSYNEQFF. The CDR3 region has the DNA TGTGCCAGCAGCCAAGTACCTTCGAGCTCCTACAATGAGCAGTTCTTC.

This clonotype was counted at least ten times. V and J are TRBV6-2 or TRBV6-3 and TRBJ2-2, with TRBD2 identical over 11 bases. After removal of 6 bases from V and 5 bases from J, the junction contained 11 bases not matched to a gene. The CDR3 is 17 residues long. Germline lookup yields CDR1 MNHEY and CDR2 SVGEGT. As DNA, the CDR3 is TGTGCCAGCAGGCAAGAGAAAGGGACTAGCGGAACCGGGGAGCTGTTTTTT. Its protein is CASRQEKGTSGTGELFF.